A selection of T cell receptor beta chains follows, all from one sample in a study of T cells in Graves' hyperthyroidism and ophthalmopathy. TCRdb analysed the multiplex PCR reads with MiXCR anew, one entry per CDR3 protein. Of about 640,000 distinct CDR3 sequences listed, around 21% are singletons. Sequencing was performed on blood. Receptors originate from a man younger than 45 with Graves' ophthalmopathy. CDR3s include the opening cysteine and the closing phenylalanine or tryptophan. D genes are given only for firm matches. Not every row has a clone size; where given, it reads once, few, many or a size class.

D gene: .; V gene: TRBV27; J gene: TRBJ2-6; clone size: .; CDR3 protein: CASSLRGGSGANVLTF; CDR3 DNA: TGTGCCAGCAGTTTGCGGGGCGGCTCTGGGGCCAACGTCCTGACTTTC
D gene: TRBD1; V gene: TRBV9; J gene: TRBJ1-2; clone size: many; CDR3 protein: CASSATSGGVGYTF; CDR3 DNA: TGTGCCAGCAGCGCTACCTCAGGGGGCGTTGGCTACACCTTC
D gene: TRBD2; V gene: TRBV12-3/TRBV12-4; J gene: TRBJ2-7; clone size: few; CDR3 protein: CASRRTSGGPYEQYF; CDR3 DNA: TGTGCCAGCAGGCGGACTAGCGGGGGTCCCTACGAGCAGTACTTC
D gene: TRBD1; V gene: TRBV5-1; J gene: TRBJ2-3; clone size: .; CDR3 protein: CASPAEPGQGAAGPGTDTQYF; CDR3 DNA: TGCGCCAGCCCCGCTGAGCCGGGACAGGGGGCAGCGGGACCGGGCACAGATACGCAGTATTTT
D gene: TRBD2; V gene: TRBV20-1; J gene: TRBJ2-1; clone size: few; CDR3 protein: CSARPSGTSMNEQFF; CDR3 DNA: TGCAGTGCTAGACCCTCCGGGACTAGCATGAATGAGCAGTTCTTC
D gene: TRBD1; V gene: TRBV12-3/TRBV12-4; J gene: TRBJ1-4; clone size: many; CDR3 protein: CASTPTGGRTNEKLFF; CDR3 DNA: TGTGCCAGCACCCCGACAGGGGGCAGGACTAATGAAAAACTGTTTTTT
D gene: .; V gene: TRBV10-3; J gene: TRBJ2-2; clone size: few; CDR3 protein: CAISPGTGELFF; CDR3 DNA: TGTGCCATCAGTCCCGGCACCGGGGAGCTGTTTTTT
D gene: .; V gene: TRBV20-1; J gene: TRBJ1-6; clone size: many; CDR3 protein: CSARRWEGSNSPLHF; CDR3 DNA: TGCAGTGCCAGACGATGGGAGGGAAGTAATTCACCCCTCCACTTT
D gene: .; V gene: TRBV7-9; J gene: TRBJ2-7; clone size: .; CDR3 protein: CASSSPGQHYEQYF; CDR3 DNA: TGTGCCAGCAGCTCACCGGGACAACACTACGAGCAGTACTTC
D gene: .; V gene: TRBV30; J gene: TRBJ2-2; clone size: many; CDR3 protein: CAWSVGGTGGRSGELFF; CDR3 DNA: TGTGCCTGGAGTGTAGGGGGGACGGGGGGCCGTTCCGGGGAGCTGTTTTTT
D gene: TRBD1; V gene: TRBV7-9; J gene: TRBJ2-7; clone size: many; CDR3 protein: CASSPGTGSSYEQYF; CDR3 DNA: TGTGCCAGCAGCCCCGGGACAGGGAGCTCCTACGAGCAGTACTTC
D gene: .; V gene: TRBV30; J gene: TRBJ1-1; clone size: .; CDR3 protein: CAWSVLNRVNTEAFF; CDR3 DNA: TGTGCCTGGAGTGTACTGAACAGAGTGAACACTGAAGCTTTCTTT
D gene: .; V gene: TRBV7-2; J gene: TRBJ2-5; clone size: many; CDR3 protein: CASRQLVGDWRKAQYF; CDR3 DNA: TGTGCCAGCAGGCAGTTAGTGGGGGACTGGAGAAAGGCCCAGTACTTC
D gene: TRBD2; V gene: TRBV10-3; J gene: TRBJ2-2; clone size: .; CDR3 protein: CAISERLAGAARSGELFF; CDR3 DNA: TGTGCCATCAGTGAACGACTAGCGGGAGCTGCGCGGTCGGGGGAGCTGTTTTTT
D gene: TRBD1; V gene: TRBV20-1; J gene: TRBJ2-5; clone size: few; CDR3 protein: CSAFNLDRTRETQYF; CDR3 DNA: TGCAGTGCTTTCAATCTGGACAGGACGAGGGAGACCCAGTACTTC
D gene: .; V gene: TRBV20-1; J gene: TRBJ2-1; clone size: .; CDR3 protein: CSASDRTNGSYNEQFF; CDR3 DNA: TGCAGTGCTAGTGATAGGACTAACGGGTCCTACAATGAGCAGTTCTTC
D gene: .; V gene: TRBV5-1; J gene: TRBJ1-1; clone size: .; CDR3 protein: CASSSEGQPNTEAFF; CDR3 DNA: TGCGCCAGCAGCTCCGAGGGGCAGCCTAACACTGAAGCTTTCTTT
D gene: .; V gene: TRBV2; J gene: TRBJ1-3; clone size: .; CDR3 protein: CASSRASGNTIYF; CDR3 DNA: TGTGCCAGCAGCAGGGCTAGCGGAAACACCATATATTTT
D gene: TRBD1; V gene: TRBV28; J gene: TRBJ1-5; clone size: many; CDR3 protein: CASYSPGQGILNQPQHF; CDR3 DNA: TGTGCCAGCTACTCCCCGGGACAGGGTATATTGAATCAGCCCCAGCATTTT
D gene: .; V gene: TRBV18; J gene: TRBJ1-5; clone size: many; CDR3 protein: CASSPRGNSNQPQHF; CDR3 DNA: TGTGCCAGCTCACCAAGGGGGAATAGCAATCAGCCCCAGCATTTT
D gene: .; V gene: TRBV19; J gene: TRBJ1-5; clone size: few; CDR3 protein: CASRVGTMGNQPQHF; CDR3 DNA: TGTGCCAGTAGAGTGGGGACAATGGGCAATCAGCCCCAGCATTTT
D gene: .; V gene: TRBV10-3; J gene: TRBJ2-6; clone size: few; CDR3 protein: CAISGGLYSGANVLTF; CDR3 DNA: TGTGCCATCAGTGGGGGACTCTACTCTGGGGCCAACGTCCTGACTTTC
D gene: TRBD2; V gene: TRBV5-5; J gene: TRBJ2-3; clone size: many; CDR3 protein: CASSFRLAGVTDTQYF; CDR3 DNA: TGTGCCAGCAGCTTTCGGCTAGCGGGAGTGACAGATACGCAGTATTTT
D gene: .; V gene: TRBV9; J gene: TRBJ2-3; clone size: once; CDR3 protein: CASSGGASTDTQYF; CDR3 DNA: TGTGCCAGCAGCGGGGGAGCTAGCACAGATACGCAGTATTTT
D gene: .; V gene: TRBV20-1; J gene: TRBJ2-5; clone size: many; CDR3 protein: CSAKDSQETQYF; CDR3 DNA: TGCAGTGCCAAGGACAGTCAAGAGACCCAGTACTTC
D gene: TRBD1; V gene: TRBV5-1; J gene: TRBJ2-1; clone size: many; CDR3 protein: CASSLPIRTGGGNEQFF; CDR3 DNA: TGCGCCAGCAGCTTGCCCATACGGACAGGGGGGGGCAATGAGCAGTTCTTC
D gene: TRBD2; V gene: TRBV5-1; J gene: TRBJ2-1; clone size: .; CDR3 protein: CASSWEGYNEQFF; CDR3 DNA: TGCGCCAGCAGCTGGGAGGGTTATAATGAGCAGTTCTTC
D gene: TRBD2; V gene: TRBV27; J gene: TRBJ2-2; clone size: .; CDR3 protein: CAREVGLAGGRNTGELFF; CDR3 DNA: TGTGCCAGAGAGGTTGGGCTAGCGGGAGGTCGGAACACCGGGGAGCTGTTTTTT
D gene: .; V gene: TRBV2; J gene: TRBJ2-5; clone size: .; CDR3 protein: CASYNGETQYF; CDR3 DNA: TGTGCCAGCTACAATGGGGAGACCCAGTACTTC
D gene: .; V gene: TRBV20-1; J gene: TRBJ2-5; clone size: many; CDR3 protein: CSARERPLQETQYF; CDR3 DNA: TGCAGTGCTAGAGAGCGTCCACTCCAAGAGACCCAGTACTTC
D gene: .; V gene: TRBV2; J gene: TRBJ2-3; clone size: many; CDR3 protein: CASRAVSGSTDTQYF; CDR3 DNA: TGTGCCAGCAGAGCCGTCAGCGGGAGCACAGATACGCAGTATTTT
D gene: TRBD2; V gene: TRBV7-9; J gene: TRBJ2-1; clone size: .; CDR3 protein: CASSYRIGTSGKHNEQFF; CDR3 DNA: TGTGCCAGCAGCTACCGAATTGGGACTAGCGGGAAGCACAATGAGCAGTTCTTC
D gene: TRBD2; V gene: TRBV29-1; J gene: TRBJ2-7; clone size: .; CDR3 protein: CSATHPTSGRSRQYF; CDR3 DNA: TGCAGCGCAACCCACCCGACTAGCGGGAGAAGTCGGCAGTACTTC
D gene: .; V gene: TRBV15; J gene: TRBJ2-5; clone size: few; CDR3 protein: CATSTWNSGDPETQYF; CDR3 DNA: TGTGCCACCAGCACCTGGAATAGCGGAGACCCAGAGACCCAGTACTTC
D gene: TRBD1; V gene: TRBV5-6; J gene: TRBJ2-3; clone size: .; CDR3 protein: CASSLRGGSGYF; CDR3 DNA: TGTGCCAGCAGCTTGAGAGGGGGCTCCGGGTATTTT
D gene: TRBD1; V gene: TRBV19; J gene: TRBJ1-1; clone size: few; CDR3 protein: CGICGDRGTEAFF; CDR3 DNA: TGTGGGATATGTGGGGACAGGGGCACTGAAGCTTTCTTT
D gene: TRBD2; V gene: TRBV5-4; J gene: TRBJ2-1; clone size: .; CDR3 protein: CASSPDQGGYNEQFF; CDR3 DNA: TGTGCCAGCAGCCCAGATCAGGGAGGGTACAATGAGCAGTTCTTC
D gene: TRBD2; V gene: TRBV20-1; J gene: TRBJ2-7; clone size: few; CDR3 protein: CSARAPTSLSSYEQYF; CDR3 DNA: TGCAGTGCTAGAGCCCCGACTAGCCTCAGCTCCTACGAGCAGTACTTC
D gene: .; V gene: TRBV5-1; J gene: TRBJ2-7; clone size: many; CDR3 protein: CASSLTQTPTYEQYF; CDR3 DNA: TGCGCCAGCAGCTTGACCCAGACACCTACCTACGAGCAGTACTTC
D gene: TRBD1; V gene: TRBV2; J gene: TRBJ2-7; clone size: few; CDR3 protein: CASSVGRQGNYEQYF; CDR3 DNA: TGTGCCAGCAGTGTAGGGCGACAGGGGAATTACGAGCAGTACTTC
D gene: TRBD2; V gene: TRBV7-2; J gene: TRBJ2-7; clone size: .; CDR3 protein: CASSLVSGGDYEQYF; CDR3 DNA: TGTGCCAGCAGCTTAGTCTCGGGAGGCGACTACGAGCAGTACTTC
D gene: .; V gene: TRBV7-9; J gene: TRBJ2-7; clone size: many; CDR3 protein: CASSLATGKQYF; CDR3 DNA: TGTGCCAGCAGCTTAGCCACAGGGAAGCAGTACTTC
D gene: TRBD2; V gene: TRBV9; J gene: TRBJ2-7; clone size: few; CDR3 protein: CASSVGLAAYEQYF; CDR3 DNA: TGTGCCAGCAGCGTAGGACTAGCGGCCTACGAGCAGTACTTC
D gene: TRBD1; V gene: TRBV5-1; J gene: TRBJ1-1; clone size: few; CDR3 protein: CASRTDRGQYGTEAFF; CDR3 DNA: TGCGCCAGCAGGACGGACAGGGGGCAGTATGGGACTGAAGCTTTCTTT
D gene: .; V gene: TRBV18; J gene: TRBJ1-2; clone size: .; CDR3 protein: CASSGGRTYGYTF; CDR3 DNA: TGTGCCAGCTCAGGGGGGCGTACCTATGGCTACACCTTC
D gene: TRBD2; V gene: TRBV6-1; J gene: TRBJ2-5; clone size: few; CDR3 protein: CASSPEAGEETQYF; CDR3 DNA: TGTGCCAGCAGTCCCGAGGCGGGGGAGGAGACCCAGTACTTC
D gene: TRBD2; V gene: TRBV5-4; J gene: TRBJ2-7; clone size: .; CDR3 protein: CASSGGTSGRAYEQYF; CDR3 DNA: TGTGCCAGCAGCGGCGGGACTAGCGGGAGGGCCTACGAGCAGTACTTC
D gene: .; V gene: TRBV6-2/TRBV6-3; J gene: TRBJ2-5; clone size: .; CDR3 protein: CASSRRDSEQETQYF; CDR3 DNA: TGTGCCAGCAGTAGACGGGACTCCGAACAAGAGACCCAGTACTTC
D gene: .; V gene: TRBV4-2; J gene: TRBJ2-3; clone size: many; CDR3 protein: CASSPGEGGGTDTQYF; CDR3 DNA: TGTGCCAGCAGCCCCGGCGAAGGGGGAGGCACAGATACGCAGTATTTT
D gene: .; V gene: TRBV20-1; J gene: TRBJ1-2; clone size: .; CDR3 protein: CSIEKRAGYTF; CDR3 DNA: TGCTCGATAGAGAAAAGGGCGGGCTACACCTTC
D gene: TRBD2; V gene: TRBV6-1; J gene: TRBJ2-7; clone size: few; CDR3 protein: CASSSTGLAATTDIYEQYF; CDR3 DNA: TGTGCCAGCAGCTCCACGGGACTAGCGGCCACAACCGACATCTACGAGCAGTACTTC
D gene: .; V gene: TRBV12-3/TRBV12-4; J gene: TRBJ2-1; clone size: many; CDR3 protein: CASISGENHNEQFF; CDR3 DNA: TGTGCCAGCATCTCAGGGGAAAACCACAATGAGCAGTTCTTC
D gene: .; V gene: TRBV30; J gene: TRBJ1-5; clone size: many; CDR3 protein: CAWSLGAPKAQPQHF; CDR3 DNA: TGTGCCTGGAGTCTAGGGGCCCCGAAAGCTCAGCCCCAGCATTTT
D gene: TRBD2; V gene: TRBV2; J gene: TRBJ2-1; clone size: many; CDR3 protein: CASSSRELNEQFF; CDR3 DNA: TGTGCCAGCAGTTCGCGGGAGCTTAATGAGCAGTTCTTC
D gene: .; V gene: TRBV5-6; J gene: TRBJ1-5; clone size: few; CDR3 protein: CASSGAGSQPQHF; CDR3 DNA: TGTGCCAGCAGCGGGGCAGGGTCTCAGCCCCAGCATTTT
D gene: .; V gene: TRBV5-1; J gene: TRBJ2-2; clone size: .; CDR3 protein: CASSQSDTTGELFF; CDR3 DNA: TGCGCCAGCAGCCAATCGGACACGACCGGGGAGCTGTTTTTT
D gene: .; V gene: TRBV5-1; J gene: TRBJ2-7; clone size: few; CDR3 protein: CASSLRQGVPYEQYF; CDR3 DNA: TGCGCCAGCAGCTTGAGGCAGGGTGTTCCCTACGAGCAGTACTTC
D gene: TRBD2; V gene: TRBV5-1; J gene: TRBJ2-1; clone size: few; CDR3 protein: CASSPRTSGRAYNEQFF; CDR3 DNA: TGTGCCAGCAGCCCCCGGACTAGCGGGAGGGCCTACAATGAGCAGTTCTTC
D gene: .; V gene: TRBV28; J gene: TRBJ2-5; clone size: .; CDR3 protein: CASGQEPMAQYF; CDR3 DNA: TGTGCCAGCGGCCAGGAACCCATGGCCCAGTACTTC
D gene: .; V gene: TRBV11-2; J gene: TRBJ2-2; clone size: .; CDR3 protein: CASSVTPSGYPGGLFF; CDR3 DNA: TGTGCCAGCAGTGTAACGCCCTCAGGATATCCCGGGGGGCTGTTTTTT